This TCR beta chain originates from a study of OX40 agonist ivuxolimab in advanced cancers. Comments on this clone: Its antigen is unidentified.

The CDR3 has 11 amino acids. Trimming removed 2 bases from V and 7 bases from J, with 5 bases in between. Per the germline V gene, CDR1 is MGHRA and CDR2 is YSYEKL. Notes on the study in general: Researchers report that CD8+ T cells had, on average, more expanded clones than CD4+.

TCRdb's table, derived via immunoSEQ multiplex PCR, lists solely in-frame clones and lacks some. The table has 130,000 or so clones, about 93% seen once. The V call is TRBV4-1, the J call TRBJ1-2; tentatively, D is TRBD1 (5 bases). This sample comprised CD4+ or CD8+ T cells sorted from blood, obtained in a trial of the OX40 agonist ivuxolimab. The receptor was isolated from an adult with an advanced solid tumor such as melanoma, head and neck, liver or kidney cancer. CDR3 DNA: TGCGCCAGCAGCCAACAGGGTGGCTACACCTTC. Encoded protein: CASSQQGGYTF.